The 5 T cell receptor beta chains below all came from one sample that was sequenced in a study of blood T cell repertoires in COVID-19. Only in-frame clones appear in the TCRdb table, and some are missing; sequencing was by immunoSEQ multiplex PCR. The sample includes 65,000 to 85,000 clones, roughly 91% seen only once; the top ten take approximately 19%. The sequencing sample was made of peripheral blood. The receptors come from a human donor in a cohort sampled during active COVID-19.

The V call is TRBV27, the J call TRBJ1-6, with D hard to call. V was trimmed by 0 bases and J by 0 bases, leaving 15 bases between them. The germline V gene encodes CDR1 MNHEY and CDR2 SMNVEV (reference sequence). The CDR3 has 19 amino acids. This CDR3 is CASSLSRETLSSYNSPLHF. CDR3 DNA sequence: TGTGCCAGCAGTTTATCTCGGGAAACTTTGAGCTCCTATAATTCACCCCTCCACTTT.

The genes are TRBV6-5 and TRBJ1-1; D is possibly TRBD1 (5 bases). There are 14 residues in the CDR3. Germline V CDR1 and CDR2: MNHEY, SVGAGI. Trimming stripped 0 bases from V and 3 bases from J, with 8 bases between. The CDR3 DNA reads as TGTGCCAGCAGTTACTCGGGGGGGGACACTGAAGCTTTCTTT. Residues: CASSYSGGDTEAFF.

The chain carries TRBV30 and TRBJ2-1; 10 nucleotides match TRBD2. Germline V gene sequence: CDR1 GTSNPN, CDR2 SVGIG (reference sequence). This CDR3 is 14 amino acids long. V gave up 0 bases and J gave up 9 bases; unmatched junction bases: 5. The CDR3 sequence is CAWSVAGGYGEQFF. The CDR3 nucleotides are TGTGCCTGGAGTGTAGCGGGAGGGTACGGTGAGCAGTTCTTC.

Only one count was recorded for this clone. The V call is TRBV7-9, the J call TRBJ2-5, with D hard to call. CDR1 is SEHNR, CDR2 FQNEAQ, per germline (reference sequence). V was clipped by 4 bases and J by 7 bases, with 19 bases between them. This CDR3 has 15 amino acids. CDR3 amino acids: CASSWKTPYGWTQYF. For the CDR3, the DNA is TGTGCCAGCAGCTGGAAGACACCCTACGGTTGGACCCAGTACTTC.

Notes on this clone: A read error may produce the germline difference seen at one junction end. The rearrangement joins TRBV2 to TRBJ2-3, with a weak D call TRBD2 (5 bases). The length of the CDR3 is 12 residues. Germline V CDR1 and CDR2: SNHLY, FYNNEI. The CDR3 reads CASSSSTDTQYF. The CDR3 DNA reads TGTGCCAGCAGTTCTAGCACCGATACGCAGTATTTT.